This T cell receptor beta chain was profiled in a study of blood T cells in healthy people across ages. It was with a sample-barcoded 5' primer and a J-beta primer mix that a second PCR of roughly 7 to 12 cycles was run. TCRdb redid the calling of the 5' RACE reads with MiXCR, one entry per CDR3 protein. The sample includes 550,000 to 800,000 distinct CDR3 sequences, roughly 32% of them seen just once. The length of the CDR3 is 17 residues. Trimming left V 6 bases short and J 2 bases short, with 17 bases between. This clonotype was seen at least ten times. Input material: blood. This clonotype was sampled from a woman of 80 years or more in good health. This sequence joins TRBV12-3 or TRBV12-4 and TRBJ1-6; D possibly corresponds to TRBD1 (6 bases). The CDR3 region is CASSLDTGTTYNSPLHF. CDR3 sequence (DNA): TGTGCCAGCAGCCTAGATACAGGGACAACCTATAATTCACCCCTCCACTTT.